The entry that follows covers one TCR beta chain sequence. Its specificity is not known. The sample originates from a study of graft-versus-host responses after intestinal transplantation. Study observations and caveats: Circulating GvH clones peaking coincided with falling HvG clones soon after transplant. Allografts of one patient group, those with graft-donor T cell macrochimerism, had high graft-versus-host to host-versus-graft clonal ratios. The recipient marrow held GvH clones, and some of them showed up first in ileum or blood.

Germline V gene data show CDR1 as SEHNR and CDR2 as FQNEAQ (reference sequence). CDR3 length: 16 amino acids. J gave up 3 bases and V 3 bases, and 5 bases lay outside the gene matches. Clones were read by immunoSEQ multiplex PCR, and TCRdb kept only the in-frame ones, dropping some. This table holds under 30,000 clones, around 94% found once. This chain connects TRBV7-9 to TRBJ2-1; 10 nucleotides agree with TRBD2. The receptor was isolated from a human patient who received an intestinal transplant, so some T cells may come from the graft donor. The starting material was PBMCs, obtained just over 29 days after intestinal transplant. CDR3 DNA: TGTGCCAGCAGCTTCCTTCTAGCGGGAGACTACAATGAGCAGTTCTTC. Its translation: CASSFLLAGDYNEQFF.